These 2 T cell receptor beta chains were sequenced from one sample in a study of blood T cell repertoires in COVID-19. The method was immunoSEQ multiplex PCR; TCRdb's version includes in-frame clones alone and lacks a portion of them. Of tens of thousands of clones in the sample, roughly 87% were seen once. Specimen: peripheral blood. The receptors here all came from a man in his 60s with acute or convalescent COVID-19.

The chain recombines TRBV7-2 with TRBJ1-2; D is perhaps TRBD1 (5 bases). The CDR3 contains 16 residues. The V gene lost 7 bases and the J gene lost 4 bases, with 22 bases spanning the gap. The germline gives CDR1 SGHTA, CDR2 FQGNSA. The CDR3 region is CASKPTGGGSLYGYTF. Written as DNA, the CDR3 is TGTGCCAGCAAGCCGACGGGGGGAGGGAGCCTCTATGGCTACACCTTC.

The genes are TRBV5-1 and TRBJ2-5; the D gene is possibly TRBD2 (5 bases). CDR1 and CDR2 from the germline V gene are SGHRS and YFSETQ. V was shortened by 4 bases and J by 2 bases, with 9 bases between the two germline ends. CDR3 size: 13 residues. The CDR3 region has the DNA TGCGCCAGCAGCCCGGGGTTTCAAGAGACCCAGTACTTC. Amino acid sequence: CASSPGFQETQYF.